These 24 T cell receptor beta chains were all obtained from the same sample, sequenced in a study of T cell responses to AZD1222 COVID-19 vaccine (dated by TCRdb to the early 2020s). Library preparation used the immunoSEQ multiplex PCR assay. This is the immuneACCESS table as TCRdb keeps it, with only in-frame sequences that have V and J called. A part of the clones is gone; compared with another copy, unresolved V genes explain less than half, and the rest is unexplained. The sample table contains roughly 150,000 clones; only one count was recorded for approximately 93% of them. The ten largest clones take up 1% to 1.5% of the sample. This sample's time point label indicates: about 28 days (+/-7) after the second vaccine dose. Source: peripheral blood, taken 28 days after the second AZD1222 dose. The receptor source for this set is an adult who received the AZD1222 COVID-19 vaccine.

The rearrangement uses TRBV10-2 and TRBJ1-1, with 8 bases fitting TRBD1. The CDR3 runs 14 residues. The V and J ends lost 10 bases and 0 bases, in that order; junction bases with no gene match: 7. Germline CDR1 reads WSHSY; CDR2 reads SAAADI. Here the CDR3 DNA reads TGCGCCACAGGGGGCAGAGGATTGAACACTGAAGCTTTCTTT. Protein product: CATGGRGLNTEAFF.

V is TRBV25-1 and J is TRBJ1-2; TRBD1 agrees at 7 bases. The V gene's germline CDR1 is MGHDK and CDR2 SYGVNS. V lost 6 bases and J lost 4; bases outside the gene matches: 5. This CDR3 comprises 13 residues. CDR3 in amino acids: CASSRDSFYGYTF. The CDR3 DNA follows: TGTGCCAGCAGCCGGGACAGCTTCTATGGCTACACCTTC.

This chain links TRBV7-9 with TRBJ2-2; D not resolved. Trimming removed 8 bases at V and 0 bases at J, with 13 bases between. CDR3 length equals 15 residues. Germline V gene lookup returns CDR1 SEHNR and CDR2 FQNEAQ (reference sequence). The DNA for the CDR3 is TGTGCCAGCTTCCCGAGCCCACCGAACACCGGGGAGCTGTTTTTT. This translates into CASFPSPPNTGELFF.

CDR3 protein: CASSPTANYGYTF. CDR3 DNA sequence: TGTGCCAGCAGCCCCACAGCAAACTATGGCTACACCTTC. The V call is TRBV7-9, the J call TRBJ1-2, with D hard to call. This CDR3 is built from 13 residues. Germline CDR1 and CDR2: SEHNR and FQNEAQ (reference sequence). V lost 5 bases and J lost 2, with 9 bases in between.

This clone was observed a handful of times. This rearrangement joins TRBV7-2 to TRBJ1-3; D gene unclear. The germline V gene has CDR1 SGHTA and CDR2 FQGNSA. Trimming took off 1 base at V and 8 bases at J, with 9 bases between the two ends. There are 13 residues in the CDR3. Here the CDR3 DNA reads TGTGCCAGCAGCTTAGGGATGCCTTACACCATATATTTT. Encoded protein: CASSLGMPYTIYF.

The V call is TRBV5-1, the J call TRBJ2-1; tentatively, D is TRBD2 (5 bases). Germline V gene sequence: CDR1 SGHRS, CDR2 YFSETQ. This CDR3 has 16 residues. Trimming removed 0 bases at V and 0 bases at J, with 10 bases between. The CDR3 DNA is TGCGCCAGCAGCTTGGGGTCGGGGAGCTCCTACAATGAGCAGTTCTTC. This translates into CASSLGSGSSYNEQFF.

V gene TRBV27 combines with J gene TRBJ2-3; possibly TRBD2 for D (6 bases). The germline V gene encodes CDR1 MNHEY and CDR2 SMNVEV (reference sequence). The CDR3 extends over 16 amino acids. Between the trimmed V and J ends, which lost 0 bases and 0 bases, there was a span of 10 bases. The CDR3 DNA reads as TGTGCCAGCAGTTTATCTGGGGGACTTAGCACAGATACGCAGTATTTT. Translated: CASSLSGGLSTDTQYF.

The CDR3 coding sequence is TGTGCCAGCAGCTTATCTCCGGAGTATCAGCCCCAGCATTTT. Amino acid sequence: CASSLSPEYQPQHF. The V call is TRBV7-8, the J call TRBJ1-5; D gene uncertain. V dropped 2 bases and J dropped 5 bases, with 10 bases sitting between them. The CDR3 totals 14 residues. Germline V gene data show CDR1 as SGHVS and CDR2 as FQNEAQ.

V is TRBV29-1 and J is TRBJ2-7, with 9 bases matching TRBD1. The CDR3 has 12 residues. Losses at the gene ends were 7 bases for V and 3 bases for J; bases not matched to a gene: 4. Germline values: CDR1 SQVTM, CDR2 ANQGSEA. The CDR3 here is CSAGTGNYEQYF. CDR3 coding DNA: TGCAGCGCCGGGACAGGGAACTACGAGCAGTACTTC.

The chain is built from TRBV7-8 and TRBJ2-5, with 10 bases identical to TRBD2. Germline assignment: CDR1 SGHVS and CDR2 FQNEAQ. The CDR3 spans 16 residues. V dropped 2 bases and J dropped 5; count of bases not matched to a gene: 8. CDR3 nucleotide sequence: TGTGCCAGCAGCTTAATACGAGCGGGAGGGGGGGAGACCCAGTACTTC. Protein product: CASSLIRAGGGETQYF.

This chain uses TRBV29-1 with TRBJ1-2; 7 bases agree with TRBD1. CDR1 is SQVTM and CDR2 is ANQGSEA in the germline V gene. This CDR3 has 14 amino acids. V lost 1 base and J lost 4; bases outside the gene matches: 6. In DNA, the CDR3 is TGCAGCGTTGAAGGTAGGGGGCGCTCCTATGGCTACACCTTC. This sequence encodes CSVEGRGRSYGYTF.

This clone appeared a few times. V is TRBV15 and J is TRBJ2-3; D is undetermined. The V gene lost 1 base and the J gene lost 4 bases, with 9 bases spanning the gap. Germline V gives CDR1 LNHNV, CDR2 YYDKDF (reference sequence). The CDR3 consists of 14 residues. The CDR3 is CATSRGVGSDTQYF. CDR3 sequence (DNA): TGTGCCACCAGCAGAGGGGTAGGGTCAGATACGCAGTATTTT. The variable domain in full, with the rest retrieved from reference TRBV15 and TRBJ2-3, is DAMVIQNPRYQVTQFGKPVTLSCSQTLNHNVMYWYQQKSSQAPKLLFHYYDKDFNNEADTPDNFQSRRPNTSFCFLDIRSPGLGDTAMYLCATSRGVGSDTQYFGPGTRLTVL.

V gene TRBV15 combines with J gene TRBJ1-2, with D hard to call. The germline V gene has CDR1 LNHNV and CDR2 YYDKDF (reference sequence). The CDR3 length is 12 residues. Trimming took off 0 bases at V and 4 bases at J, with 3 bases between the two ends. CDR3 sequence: CATSRDRYGYTF. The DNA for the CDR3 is TGTGCCACCAGCAGAGATCGCTATGGCTACACCTTC.

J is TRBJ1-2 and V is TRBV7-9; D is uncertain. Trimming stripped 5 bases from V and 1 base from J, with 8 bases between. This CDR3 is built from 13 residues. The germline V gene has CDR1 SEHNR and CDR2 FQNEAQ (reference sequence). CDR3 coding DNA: TGTGCCAGCAGCCCGGCGATTAACTATGGCTACACCTTC. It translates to CASSPAINYGYTF.

In DNA form, the CDR3 reads TGCGCCAGCAGCCAATTTGCCTCGGGAGGGCCGAACACCGGGGAGCTGTTTTTT. Translating gives CASSQFASGGPNTGELFF. The chain couples TRBV4-3 to TRBJ2-2, with 8 bases aligning to TRBD2. Germline CDR1 is LGHNA and CDR2 is YSLEER. The CDR3 spans 18 residues. The V gene end was trimmed by 2 bases and the J gene end by 0 bases; junction bases not matched to a gene: 8.

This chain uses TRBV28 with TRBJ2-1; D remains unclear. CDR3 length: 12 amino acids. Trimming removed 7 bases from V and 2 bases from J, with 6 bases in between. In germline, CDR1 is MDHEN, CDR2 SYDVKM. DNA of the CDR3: TGTGCCAGCACAGCGACCTACAATGAGCAGTTCTTC. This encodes CASTATYNEQFF.

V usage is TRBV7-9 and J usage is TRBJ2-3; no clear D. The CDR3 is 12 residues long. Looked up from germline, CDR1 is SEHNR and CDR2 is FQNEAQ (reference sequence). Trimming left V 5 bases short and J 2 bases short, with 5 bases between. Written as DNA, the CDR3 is TGTGCCAGCAGCCCTACCACAGATACGCAGTATTTT. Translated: CASSPTTDTQYF.

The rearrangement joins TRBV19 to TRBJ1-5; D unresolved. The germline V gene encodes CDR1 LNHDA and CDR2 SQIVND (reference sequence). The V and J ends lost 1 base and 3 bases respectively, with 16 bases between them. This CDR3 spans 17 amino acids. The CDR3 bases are TGTGCCAGTAGTATAGTTATCCCGGAAGGGCTCAATCAGCCCCAGCATTTT. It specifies CASSIVIPEGLNQPQHF.

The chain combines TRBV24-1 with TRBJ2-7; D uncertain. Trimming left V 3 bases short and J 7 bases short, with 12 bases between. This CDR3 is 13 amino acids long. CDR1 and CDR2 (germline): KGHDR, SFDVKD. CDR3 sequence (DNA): TGTGCCACCAGTGATGGGTCCCGGTCAGAGCAGTACTTC. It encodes CATSDGSRSEQYF.

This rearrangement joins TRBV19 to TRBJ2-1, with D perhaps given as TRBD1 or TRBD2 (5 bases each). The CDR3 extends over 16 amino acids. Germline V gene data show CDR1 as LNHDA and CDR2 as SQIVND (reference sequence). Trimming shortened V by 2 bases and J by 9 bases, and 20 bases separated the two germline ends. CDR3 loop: CASSIPSAGREGEQFF. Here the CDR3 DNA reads TGTGCCAGTAGTATACCATCGGCAGGGAGAGAAGGTGAGCAGTTCTTC.

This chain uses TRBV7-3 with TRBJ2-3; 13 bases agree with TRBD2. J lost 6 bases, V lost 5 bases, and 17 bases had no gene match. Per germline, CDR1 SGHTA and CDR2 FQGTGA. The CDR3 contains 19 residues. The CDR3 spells CASSETPGLAGPLGDTQYF. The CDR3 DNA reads TGTGCCAGCAGCGAGACCCCGGGACTAGCGGGACCGCTCGGGGATACGCAGTATTTT.

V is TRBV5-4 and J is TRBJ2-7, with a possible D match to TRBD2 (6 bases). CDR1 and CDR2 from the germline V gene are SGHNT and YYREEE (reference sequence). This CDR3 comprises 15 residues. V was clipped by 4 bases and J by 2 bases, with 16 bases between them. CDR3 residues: CASSRRGTSPYEQYF. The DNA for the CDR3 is TGTGCCAGCAGCCGACGGGGGACGTCCCCCTACGAGCAGTACTTC.

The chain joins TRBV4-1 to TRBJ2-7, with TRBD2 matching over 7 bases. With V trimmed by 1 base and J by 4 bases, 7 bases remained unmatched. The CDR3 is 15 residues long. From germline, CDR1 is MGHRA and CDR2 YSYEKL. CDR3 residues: CASSQVREVRYEQYF. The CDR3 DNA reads TGCGCCAGCAGCCAAGTACGGGAGGTTCGATACGAGCAGTACTTC.

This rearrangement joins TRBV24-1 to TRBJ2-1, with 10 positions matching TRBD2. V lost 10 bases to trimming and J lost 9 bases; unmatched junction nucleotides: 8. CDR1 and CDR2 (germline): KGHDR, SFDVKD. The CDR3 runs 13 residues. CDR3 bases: TGTGCCACTGGACTAGCGGCCAGGGGTGAGCAGTTCTTC. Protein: CATGLAARGEQFF.